This T cell receptor (beta chain) was documented in a study of blood T cell repertoires in COVID-19. Turning to the study itself: Acute-phase and convalescent COVID-19 samples originated in the United States, Italy and Spain.

The V end was cut by 3 bases, the J end by 2 bases, with 22 bases between. Germline CDR1 is SGHAT and CDR2 is FQNNGV. CDR3 length: 19 residues. Everyone who took part was 18 to 89 years old, and they came from 24 US areas. Which cohort a participant joined came from the clinical history participants gave. Original processing notes: Quantification of nucleated cells was approximated via reference gene primer amplification. Data came from immunoSEQ multiplex PCR; TCRdb stores just in-frame clones and leaves some out. The V and J calls and clone size were taken over from that table, and D and trimming were inferred from the DNA. The sample holds a few hundred thousand clones; more than 80% are singletons and the top ten take more than 0.8%.

The sample taken for sequencing was PBMCs or T cells enriched from blood (not recorded which). This chain links TRBV11-2 with TRBJ2-2; a possible D gene is TRBD2 (7 bases). This TCR was sampled from a young man who had recovered from COVID-19. CDR3 region: CASSLAVGGGPLNTGELFF. The CDR3 DNA is TGTGCCAGCAGCTTGGCCGTGGGAGGGGGTCCTCTTAACACCGGGGAGCTGTTTTTT.